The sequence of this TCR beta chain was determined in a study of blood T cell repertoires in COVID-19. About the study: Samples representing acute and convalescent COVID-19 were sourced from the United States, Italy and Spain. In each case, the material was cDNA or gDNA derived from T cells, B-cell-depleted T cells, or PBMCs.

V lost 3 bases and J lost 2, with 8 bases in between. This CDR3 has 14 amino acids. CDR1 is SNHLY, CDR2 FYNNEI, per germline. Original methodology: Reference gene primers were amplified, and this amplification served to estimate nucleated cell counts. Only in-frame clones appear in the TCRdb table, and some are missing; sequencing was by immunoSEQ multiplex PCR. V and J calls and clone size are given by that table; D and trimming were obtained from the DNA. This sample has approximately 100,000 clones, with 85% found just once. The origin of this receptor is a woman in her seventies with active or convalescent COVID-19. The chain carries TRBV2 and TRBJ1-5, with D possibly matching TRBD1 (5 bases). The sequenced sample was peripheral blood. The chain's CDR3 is CASSEAGRNQPQHF. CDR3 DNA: TGTGCCAGCAGTGAGGCAGGGCGCAATCAGCCCCAGCATTTT. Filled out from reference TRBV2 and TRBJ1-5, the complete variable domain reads EPEVTQTPSHQVTQMGQEVILRCVPISNHLYFYWYRQILGQKVEFLVSFYNNEISEKSEIFDDQFSVERPDGSNFTLKIRSTKLEDSAMYFCASSEAGRNQPQHFGDGTRLSIL.